Listed below are T cell receptor beta chains from one sample, sequenced in a study of siplizumab effects on memory and regulatory T cells. TCRdb keeps only in-frame clones here, not all; method: immunoSEQ multiplex PCR. The sample comprises about 91,000 clones, 96% of which are singletons, and less than 0.035% rests with the top ten. Specimen: naive CD4+ T cells sorted from blood. The receptors were sampled from a human donor in good health. Each CDR3 is given without its conserved first and last residue.

CDR3 protein: ASSYGGFLNEQY
J gene: TRBJ2-7
V gene: TRBV6-5

CDR3 protein: ASSLGSTGVTGELF
J gene: TRBJ2-2
V gene: TRBV7-3

CDR3 protein: ASSDKTGGFETQY
J gene: TRBJ2-5
V gene: TRBV7-3

CDR3 protein: ASSSGSGASGGGETQY
J gene: TRBJ2-5
V gene: TRBV7-9

CDR3 protein: AYLRGVGGELF
J gene: TRBJ2-2
V gene: TRBV5-4

CDR3 protein: ASTNRGTSRNYGYT
J gene: TRBJ1-2
V gene: TRBV11-2

CDR3 protein: ASRRVSGNTIY
J gene: TRBJ1-3
V gene: TRBV6-5

CDR3 protein: ASKWAGRETQY
J gene: TRBJ2-5
V gene: TRBV6-1

CDR3 protein: ASSSQVSGANVLT
J gene: TRBJ2-6
V gene: TRBV7-3

CDR3 protein: ASSQALAGGTTDTQY
J gene: TRBJ2-3
V gene: TRBV4-2

CDR3 protein: ASKAANSPLH
J gene: TRBJ1-6
V gene: TRBV28

CDR3 protein: ASSQDPGATNEKLF
J gene: TRBJ1-4
V gene: TRBV4-2

CDR3 protein: ASRRDSTYEQY
J gene: TRBJ2-7
V gene: TRBV28

CDR3 protein: AIADSRGPGYEQY
J gene: TRBJ2-7
V gene: TRBV28

CDR3 protein: ASSLGGEQPQH
J gene: TRBJ1-5
V gene: TRBV7-9

CDR3 protein: ASSFSGLGRTDTQY
J gene: TRBJ2-3
V gene: TRBV7-3

CDR3 protein: ASSQDLPPGSYTGELF
J gene: TRBJ2-2
V gene: TRBV4-2

CDR3 protein: ASSPLPGQVSGNTIY
J gene: TRBJ1-3
V gene: TRBV9

CDR3 protein: ASFSGGAGANVLT
J gene: TRBJ2-6
V gene: TRBV6-5

CDR3 protein: ASSPTAKGVLYEQY
J gene: TRBJ2-7
V gene: TRBV18

CDR3 protein: ASSLALGRETQY
J gene: TRBJ2-5
V gene: TRBV5-1

CDR3 protein: ASSLGVELF
J gene: TRBJ2-2
V gene: TRBV5-1

CDR3 protein: ASSLKRPLNTEAF
J gene: TRBJ1-1
V gene: TRBV6-5

CDR3 protein: ASGLGETQY
J gene: TRBJ2-5
V gene: TRBV12-5

CDR3 protein: ASSLFQGNTEAF
J gene: TRBJ1-1
V gene: TRBV6-5

CDR3 protein: ASSAGPERSTEAF
J gene: TRBJ1-1
V gene: TRBV9

CDR3 protein: ASSISGGTYNEQF
J gene: TRBJ2-1
V gene: TRBV7-9

CDR3 protein: ASSSHNYPSNNSPLH
J gene: TRBJ1-6
V gene: TRBV27

CDR3 protein: ASSLLVRYNEQF
J gene: TRBJ2-1
V gene: TRBV7-3

CDR3 protein: AISESRAVSGNTIY
J gene: TRBJ1-3
V gene: TRBV10-3

CDR3 protein: ASRLYHGNYGYT
J gene: TRBJ1-2
V gene: TRBV6-1

CDR3 protein: ASSTKGRGAGSNQPQH
J gene: TRBJ1-5
V gene: TRBV21-1

CDR3 protein: ASSTGLAGRRTDTQY
J gene: TRBJ2-3
V gene: TRBV19

CDR3 protein: ASSWDRVYEQY
J gene: TRBJ2-7
V gene: TRBV7-2

CDR3 protein: ASSRGALTSGYTGELF
J gene: TRBJ2-2
V gene: TRBV19

CDR3 protein: AWRGTGGNQPQH
J gene: TRBJ1-5
V gene: TRBV30

CDR3 protein: ASRGRGSYEQY
J gene: TRBJ2-7
V gene: TRBV5-8

CDR3 protein: ASSLNQGAATGELF
J gene: TRBJ2-2
V gene: TRBV7-3

CDR3 protein: ATSRDRWLAVD
J gene: TRBJ2-3
V gene: TRBV15

CDR3 protein: ASSLGRGSRAGANVLT
J gene: TRBJ2-6
V gene: TRBV7-9

CDR3 protein: ASGRTAGNTEAF
J gene: TRBJ1-1
V gene: TRBV6-1

CDR3 protein: ASSPSDRANYGYT
J gene: TRBJ1-2
V gene: TRBV7-2

CDR3 protein: ASGLAGGPYNEQF
J gene: TRBJ2-1
V gene: TRBV5-4

CDR3 protein: ASSLGQASDSPLH
J gene: TRBJ1-6
V gene: TRBV28

CDR3 protein: ASSLAAGASNQPQH
J gene: TRBJ1-5
V gene: TRBV5-6

CDR3 protein: ASSLQTRGNTIY
J gene: TRBJ1-3
V gene: TRBV7-9

CDR3 protein: ASTINRGNSPLH
J gene: TRBJ1-6
V gene: TRBV6-5

CDR3 protein: ASSPQFSGEQF
J gene: TRBJ2-1
V gene: TRBV18

CDR3 protein: ASSPGLQGNQPQH
J gene: TRBJ1-5
V gene: TRBV18

CDR3 protein: ASSLGGKSNQPQH
J gene: TRBJ1-5
V gene: TRBV28

CDR3 protein: ASSPLQGGGKNIQY
J gene: TRBJ2-4
V gene: TRBV18

CDR3 protein: ASSRTDGNTIY
J gene: TRBJ1-3
V gene: TRBV18

CDR3 protein: ASSPFRGRETQY
J gene: TRBJ2-5
V gene: TRBV7-3